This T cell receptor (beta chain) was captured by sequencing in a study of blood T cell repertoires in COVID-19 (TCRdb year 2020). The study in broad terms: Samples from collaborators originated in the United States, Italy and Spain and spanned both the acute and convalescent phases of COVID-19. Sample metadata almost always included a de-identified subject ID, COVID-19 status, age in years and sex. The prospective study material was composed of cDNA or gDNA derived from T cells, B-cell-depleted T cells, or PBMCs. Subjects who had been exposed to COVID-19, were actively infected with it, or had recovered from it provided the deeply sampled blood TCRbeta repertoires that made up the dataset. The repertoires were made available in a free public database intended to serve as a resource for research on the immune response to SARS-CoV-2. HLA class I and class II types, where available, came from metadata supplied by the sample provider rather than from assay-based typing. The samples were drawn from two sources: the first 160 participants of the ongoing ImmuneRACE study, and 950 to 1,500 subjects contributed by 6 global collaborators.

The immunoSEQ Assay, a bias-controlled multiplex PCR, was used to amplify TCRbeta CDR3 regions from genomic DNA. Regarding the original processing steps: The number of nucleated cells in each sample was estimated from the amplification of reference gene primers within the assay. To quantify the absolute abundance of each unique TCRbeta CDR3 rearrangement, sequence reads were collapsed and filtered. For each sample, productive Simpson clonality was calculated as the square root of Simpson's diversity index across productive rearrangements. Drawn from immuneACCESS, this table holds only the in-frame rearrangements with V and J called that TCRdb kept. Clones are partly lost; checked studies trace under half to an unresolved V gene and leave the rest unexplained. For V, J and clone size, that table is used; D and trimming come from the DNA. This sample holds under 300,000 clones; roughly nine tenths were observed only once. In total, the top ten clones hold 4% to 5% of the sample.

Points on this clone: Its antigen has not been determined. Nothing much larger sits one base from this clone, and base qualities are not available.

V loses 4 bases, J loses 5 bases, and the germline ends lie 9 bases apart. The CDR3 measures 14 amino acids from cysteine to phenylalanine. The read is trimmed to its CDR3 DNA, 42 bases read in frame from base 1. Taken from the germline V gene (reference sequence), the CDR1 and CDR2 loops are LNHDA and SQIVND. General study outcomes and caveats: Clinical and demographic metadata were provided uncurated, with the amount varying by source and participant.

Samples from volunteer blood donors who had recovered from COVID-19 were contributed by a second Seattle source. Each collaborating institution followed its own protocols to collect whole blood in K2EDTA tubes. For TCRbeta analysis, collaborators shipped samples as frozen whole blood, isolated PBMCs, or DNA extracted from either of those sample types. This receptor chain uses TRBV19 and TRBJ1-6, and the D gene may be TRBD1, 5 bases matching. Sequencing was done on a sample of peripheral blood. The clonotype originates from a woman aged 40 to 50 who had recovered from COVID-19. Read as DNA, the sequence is TGTGCCAGTAGTACCGACAGACATAATTCACCCCTCCACTTT. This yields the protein CASSTDRHNSPLHF. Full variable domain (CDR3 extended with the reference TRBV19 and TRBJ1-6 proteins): DGGITQSPKYLFRKEGQNVTLSCEQNLNHDAMYWYRQDPGQGLRLIYYSQIVNDFQKGDIAEGYSVSREKKESFPLTVTSAQKNPTAFYLCASSTDRHNSPLHFGNGTRLTVT.